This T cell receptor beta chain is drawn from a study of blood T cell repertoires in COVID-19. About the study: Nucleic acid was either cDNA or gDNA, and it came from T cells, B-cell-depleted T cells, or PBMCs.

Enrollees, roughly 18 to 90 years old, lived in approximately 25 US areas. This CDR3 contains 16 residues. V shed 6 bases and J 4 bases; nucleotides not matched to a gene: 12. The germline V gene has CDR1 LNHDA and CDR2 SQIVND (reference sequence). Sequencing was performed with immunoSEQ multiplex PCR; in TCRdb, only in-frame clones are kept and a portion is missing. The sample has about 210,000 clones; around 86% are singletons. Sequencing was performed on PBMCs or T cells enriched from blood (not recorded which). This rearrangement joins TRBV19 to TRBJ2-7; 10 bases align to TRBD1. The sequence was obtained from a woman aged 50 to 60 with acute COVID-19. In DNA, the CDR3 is TGTGCCAGTAGCCTTATACCGGGACAGGGGATGTACGAGCAGTACTTC. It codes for CASSLIPGQGMYEQYF.